The sequence of this TCR beta chain was determined in a study of blood T cell repertoires in COVID-19. This table comes from immunoSEQ multiplex PCR, and its TCRdb copy is limited to in-frame clones, with some not included. The sample lists around 200,000 clones, around 84% seen once, with 6.5% to 9% in the top ten. The sequenced sample consisted of PBMCs or T cells enriched from blood (not recorded which). The sequence derives from a woman aged 40 to 50 with acute COVID-19.

In nucleotides, the CDR3 is TGTGCCAGCAGCTTTGAAACAGGTTTTACGACTGAAGCTTTCTTT. Protein: CASSFETGFTTEAFF. This chain uses TRBV11-1 with TRBJ1-1, with D possibly matching TRBD1 (5 bases). CDR1 and CDR2 from the germline V gene are SGHAT and FQDESV (reference sequence). There are 15 residues in the CDR3. Trimming shortened V by 3 bases and J by 5 bases, and 16 bases separated the two germline ends. Supplemented by reference TRBV11-1 and TRBJ1-1, the full variable domain reads EAEVAQSPRYKITEKSQAVAFWCDPISGHATLYWYRQILGQGPELLVQFQDESVVDDSQLPKDRFSAERLKGVDSTLKIQPAELGDSAMYLCASSFETGFTTEAFFGQGTRLTVV.